The next 11 T cell receptor beta chains were all read from a single sample in a study of T-cell memory formation after mild COVID-19. TCRdb re-called the 5' RACE reads with MiXCR, one entry per CDR3 protein. The sample has around 390,000 distinct CDR3 sequences, roughly 15% seen once. Sequencing input: PBMCs or a T cell subset sorted from them (not recorded which). These receptors all stem from a man aged 18 to 30 who had mild COVID-19 (a few samples of this study predate the infection). Cell type and time point are not known.

This clonotype was counted at least ten times. The V and J genes are TRBV7-3 and TRBJ2-3; 12 bases are shared with TRBD2. After removal of 5 bases from V and 5 bases from J, the junction contained 2 bases not matched to a gene. CDR1 SGHTA and CDR2 FQGTGA come from the germline V gene. CDR3 size: 14 residues. CDR3 DNA: TGTGCCAGCAGCCCGGGACTAGCGGGAGATACGCAGTATTTT. This codes for CASSPGLAGDTQYF. Variable domain in full (rest from reference TRBV7-3 and TRBJ2-3): GAGVSQTPSNKVTEKGKYVELRCDPISGHTALYWYRQSLGQGPEFLIYFQGTGAADDSGLPNDRFFAVRPEGSVSTLKIQRTERGDSAVYLCASSPGLAGDTQYFGPGTRLTVL.

This clonotype was counted between two and nine times. V gene TRBV5-1 combines with J gene TRBJ2-5; 8 nucleotides match TRBD2. The J segment lost 5 bases and the V segment lost 0 bases, leaving 12 bases of the junction unmatched. Germline values: CDR1 SGHRS, CDR2 YFSETQ. The CDR3 runs 17 residues. The CDR3 nucleotides read TGCGCCAGCAGCTTGGCGATTTGGCGGGGGGTGTCTGAGACCCAGTACTTC. Translating gives CASSLAIWRGVSETQYF.

This chain joins TRBV27 and TRBJ1-5; D remains unclear. The CDR3 runs 13 residues. Germline V gene data show CDR1 as MNHEY and CDR2 as SMNVEV (reference sequence). The V gene lost 3 bases and the J gene lost 7 bases, with 10 bases spanning the gap. The CDR3 nucleotides read TGTGCCAGCAGTTTTAAGGTTTGGCAGCCCCAGCATTTT. Translating gives CASSFKVWQPQHF.

The table lists this clonotype with a few counts. The chain uses TRBV14 and TRBJ2-2, with TRBD2 matching 14 bases. The CDR3 runs to 18 residues. The V gene's germline CDR1 is SGHDN and CDR2 FVKESK. Trimming cost V 3 bases and J 0 bases; bases outside gene matches: 3. The CDR3 sequence is CASSQRTSGGPNTGELFF. The CDR3 DNA is TGTGCCAGCAGCCAGAGGACTAGCGGGGGGCCGAACACCGGGGAGCTGTTTTTT.

This clonotype was observed a few times. The V call is TRBV6-1, the J call TRBJ1-5; the D is unclear. The CDR3 is 14 residues long. V lost 7 bases and J 9 bases, leaving 19 bases between the germline ends. Germline V CDR1 and CDR2: MNHNS, SASEGT. The CDR3 loop reads CASTRGGGGWPQHF. The CDR3 DNA reads as TGTGCCAGCACCCGAGGTGGAGGTGGTTGGCCCCAGCATTTT.

This clonotype occurred a few times. This sequence joins TRBV19 and TRBJ1-1; the D gene is possibly TRBD1 (5 bases). Germline V lookup: CDR1 LNHDA, CDR2 SQIVND (reference sequence). The V end lost 6 bases, the J end lost 4 bases, and 15 bases lay between the germline ends. This CDR3 is built from 14 residues. The CDR3 DNA follows: TGTGCCAGTAGGCCGGGGGGGGAAATCACTGAAGCTTTCTTT. It codes for CASRPGGEITEAFF.

The CDR3 sequence: CATGVGQPQHF. The DNA for the CDR3 is TGTGCCACCGGGGTCGGGCAGCCCCAGCATTTT. V gene TRBV3-1 combines with J gene TRBJ1-5; D gene unclear. The germline V gene encodes CDR1 LGHDT and CDR2 YNNKEL (reference sequence). Trimming removed 10 bases from V and 7 bases from J, with 11 bases in between. The length of the CDR3 is 11 residues.

This chain connects TRBV18 to TRBJ2-1, with D perhaps TRBD2 (6 bases). The CDR3 is 14 amino acids. Germline CDR1 and CDR2: KGHSH and LQKENI. Trimming removed 2 bases from V and 7 bases from J, with 12 bases in between. The CDR3 DNA reads as TGTGCCAGCTCACCATTGGCGGGGCTAAATGAGCAGTTCTTC. It is translated as CASSPLAGLNEQFF. The variable domain in full, with the rest retrieved from reference TRBV18 and TRBJ2-1, is NAGVMQNPRHLVRRRGQEARLRCSPMKGHSHVYWYRQLPEEGLKFMVYLQKENIIDESGMPKERFSAEFPKEGPSILRIQQVVRGDSAAYFCASSPLAGLNEQFFGPGTRLTVL.

There are a few counts of this clonotype. The genes are TRBV12-3 or TRBV12-4 and TRBJ1-1; D not resolved. This CDR3 spans 12 amino acids. V was clipped by 6 bases and J by 8 bases, with 13 bases between them. The CDR3 spells CASRTDFSEAFF. The CDR3 DNA follows: TGTGCCAGCAGGACGGATTTTTCCGAAGCTTTCTTT.

This clonotype appeared a few times. The V and J genes are TRBV20-1 and TRBJ2-2, with D possibly matching TRBD1 (6 bases). The germline CDR1 and CDR2 sequences are DFQATT and SNEGSKA (reference sequence). This CDR3 contains 16 residues. The V end was cut by 1 base, the J end by 4 bases, with 16 bases between. CDR3 bases: TGCAGTGCTAGAGTGGTGGCAGGGGTGGCCACCGGGGAGCTGTTTTTT. It is translated as CSARVVAGVATGELFF.

The count of this clonotype is one. CDR3 sequence reads: CASSLGDSYSPLHF. The CDR3, as DNA: TGCGCCAGCAGCTTGGGGGACAGCTACTCACCCCTCCACTTT. The V gene is TRBV5-1, the J gene TRBJ1-6; 7 bases align to TRBD1. In germline, CDR1 is SGHRS, CDR2 YFSETQ. Losses at the gene ends were 0 bases for V and 10 bases for J; bases not matched to a gene: 4. There are 14 residues in the CDR3.